This T cell receptor beta chain was recorded in a study of tumor-infiltrating lymphocytes in primary liver carcinoma. Study-level findings and limits: Tumor region pairs outstripped tumor-adjacent and tumor-blood pairs in overlap.

A remark on this clonotype: Its antigen remains unknown.

The template, about 500 ng total RNA, yielded TCR beta cDNA made with a constant-region primer. Slightly modified ARM-PCR, run as three nested multiplex PCR rounds, produced the TCR beta libraries. Use of TRBV1-TRBV30 forward primers with a C-beta reverse primer characterized the first two PCR rounds, which lasted about 11 cycles each. TCRdb reprocessed the multiplex PCR reads with MiXCR, giving one entry per CDR3 protein. The profile shows around 54,000 distinct CDR3 sequences, over 65% of them singletons. Investigators took RNA and DNA out together from roughly 20-30 mg of unsorted bulk tissue. Per the germline V gene, CDR1 is SQVTM and CDR2 is ANQGSEA. This CDR3 is 14 amino acids long. The J segment lost 4 bases and the V segment lost 6 bases, leaving 11 bases of the junction unmatched.

The chain carries TRBV29-1 and TRBJ1-1, with 7 bases identical to TRBD1. The sequence was collected from a man between 35 and 55 years old with primary liver carcinoma and hepatitis B virus infection. Sequencing was performed on liver tumor tissue from sampling region 2. Subset here: tumor region T2, inferior pole. DNA for the CDR3: TGCAGCGTCCCGAGGGGGCTTGATAGCACTGAAGCTTTCTTT. Encoded protein: CSVPRGLDSTEAFF.